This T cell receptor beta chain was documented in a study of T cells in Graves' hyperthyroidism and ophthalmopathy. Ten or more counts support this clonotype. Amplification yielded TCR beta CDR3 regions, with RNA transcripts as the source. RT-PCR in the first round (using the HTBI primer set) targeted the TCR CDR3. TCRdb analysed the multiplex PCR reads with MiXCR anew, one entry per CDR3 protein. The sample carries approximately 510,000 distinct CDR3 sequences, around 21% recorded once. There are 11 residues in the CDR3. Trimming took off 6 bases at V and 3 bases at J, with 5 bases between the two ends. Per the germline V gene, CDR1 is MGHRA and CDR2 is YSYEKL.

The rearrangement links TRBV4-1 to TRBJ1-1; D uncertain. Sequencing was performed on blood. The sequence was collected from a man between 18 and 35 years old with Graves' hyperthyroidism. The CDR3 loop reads CASRKDTEAFF. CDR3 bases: TGCGCCAGCAGAAAGGACACTGAAGCTTTCTTT.